This TCR beta chain is from a study of STAT5B mutations in CD4+ large granular lymphocyte leukemia. Concerning this clone itself: The target antigen is unknown.

This table comes from immunoSEQ multiplex PCR, and its TCRdb copy is limited to in-frame clones, with some not included. The data show about 38,000 clones, around 75% seen once. With 6 bases clipped from V and 5 bases from J, the junction kept 12 bases outside the gene matches. Germline CDR1 SNHLY, CDR2 FYNNEI. CDR3 length: 15 residues. The study's findings and limits: 25% of private leukemic clonotypes occurred rarely in other patients' non-leukemic repertoires.

This clonotype was obtained from a human donor in good health. Material: CD4+ T cells from blood buffy coats. The gene calls are TRBV2 and TRBJ2-7, with 8 bases fitting TRBD2. In DNA form, the CDR3 reads TGTGCCAGCAGCGGAACCCTAGCGGGTGAAGACGAGCAGTACTTC. Amino acid sequence: CASSGTLAGEDEQYF.